The 21 T cell receptor beta chains below were found in one sample sequenced in a study of cytomegalovirus exposure and HLA in healthy donors. Here immunoSEQ multiplex PCR was the method, and the copy in TCRdb shows in-frame clones only, minus some. The profile shows about 330,000 clones, about nine tenths of them singletons. Material for sequencing was PBMCs. All receptors come from a young woman in good health and CMV-seronegative.

The V call is TRBV19, the J call TRBJ1-3, with D unresolved. The germline V gene encodes CDR1 LNHDA and CDR2 SQIVND (reference sequence). V was cut by 3 bases and J by 0 bases, with 15 bases left in between. The CDR3 runs to 17 residues. The CDR3 loop reads CASSIESNGISGNTIYF. The CDR3 DNA follows: TGTGCCAGTAGTATCGAGTCCAACGGGATCTCTGGAAACACCATATATTTT.

This clone occurred a few times. Other DNA sequences in this specimen translate into the identical CDR3. The chain joins TRBV10-3 to TRBJ1-2; the match to TRBD1 covers 9 bases. V shed 0 bases, J shed 4 bases, and the junction held 0 bases outside the gene matches. The CDR3 is made up of 14 amino acids. Germline CDR1 reads ENHRY; CDR2 reads SYGVKD. In DNA form, the CDR3 reads TGTGCCATCAGTGAGTCGGACAGGGGCTATGGCTACACCTTC. This sequence encodes CAISESDRGYGYTF.

CDR3 nucleotides: TGTGCCAGCAGTGAAACTTGGACAGCAGGTGAAAAACTGTTTTTT. Translated, it gives CASSETWTAGEKLFF. This chain joins TRBV2 and TRBJ1-4, with a tentative D call TRBD1 (6 bases). The V and J ends lost 2 bases and 7 bases respectively, with 14 bases between them. Per the germline V gene, CDR1 is SNHLY and CDR2 is FYNNEI. CDR3 length: 15 amino acids.

V and J are TRBV7-6 and TRBJ1-1; 10 bases are a match to TRBD1. Germline CDR1 SGHVS, CDR2 FNYEAQ. J was trimmed by 6 bases and V by 5 bases; bases with no gene match: 6. The CDR3 sequence is 14 residues long. CDR3 region: CASSVGDRGPEAFF. In DNA form, the CDR3 reads TGTGCCAGCAGCGTGGGGGACAGGGGACCTGAAGCTTTCTTT.

V usage is TRBV4-1 and J usage is TRBJ1-2; weak D call: TRBD1 (6 bases). CDR3 length equals 15 residues. From germline, CDR1 is MGHRA and CDR2 YSYEKL. Trimming shortened V by 1 base and J by 7 bases, and 16 bases separated the two germline ends. CDR3 region: CASSQVADSPFGYTF. In nucleotides, the CDR3 is TGCGCCAGCAGCCAAGTGGCGGACAGTCCTTTTGGCTACACCTTC.

The chain uses TRBV25-1 and TRBJ1-1; a possible D gene is TRBD1 (5 bases). The ends were cut back, 4 bases at V and 4 bases at J, with 13 bases in the middle. The CDR3 contains 14 residues. Germline CDR1 and CDR2: MGHDK and SYGVNS. CDR3 bases: TGTGCCAGCAGTGTCGCGGGGGGGGGCACTGAAGCTTTCTTT. Translated: CASSVAGGGTEAFF.

This clone was found a few times. The chain uses TRBV5-8 and TRBJ1-2, with 8 bases lining up with TRBD1. From germline, CDR1 is SGHTS and CDR2 YDEGEE. This CDR3 has 15 amino acids. The J segment lost 2 bases and the V segment lost 4 bases, leaving 7 bases of the junction unmatched. CDR3 nucleotide sequence: TGTGCCAGCAGCAGCCGGACAGGGATAAACTATGGCTACACCTTC. Translated, it gives CASSSRTGINYGYTF.

The rearrangement uses TRBV11-1 and TRBJ1-2; tentative D call: TRBD1 (6 bases). With 4 bases removed from V and 5 bases from J, the gap between germline ends came to 20 bases. From germline, CDR1 is SGHAT and CDR2 FQDESV (reference sequence). CDR3 length: 16 residues. The CDR3 DNA sequence: TGTGCCAGCAGCTCCTTTGTGGGGACACGGTTATATGGCTACACCTTC. As protein: CASSSFVGTRLYGYTF.

The chain carries TRBV11-2 and TRBJ2-7; maybe TRBD2 (5 bases). CDR1 and CDR2 from the germline V gene are SGHAT and FQNNGV. The CDR3 has 13 residues. Trimming took off 5 bases at V and 6 bases at J, with 14 bases between the two ends. CDR3 loop: CASSPSSGSEQYF. CDR3 nucleotides: TGTGCCAGCAGCCCCTCGTCGGGGTCCGAGCAGTACTTC.

V is TRBV29-1 and J is TRBJ2-3, with 9 bases fitting TRBD2. Trimming removed 2 bases from V and 2 bases from J; junction bases left unmatched: 8. The CDR3 length is 16 residues. Germline CDR1 SQVTM, CDR2 ANQGSEA. As DNA, the CDR3 is TGCAGCGTTGAACACTTTAGCGGGAGCTTCACAGATACGCAGTATTTT. It specifies CSVEHFSGSFTDTQYF.

The J gene is TRBJ2-7, the V gene TRBV28; 10 bases fit TRBD2. V lost 8 bases, J lost 1 base, and 23 bases stayed unmatched. Germline CDR1 reads MDHEN; CDR2 reads SYDVKM. The CDR3 contains 20 residues. The CDR3 loop reads CASPPTTGTSVTGKSYEQYF. The CDR3 bases are TGTGCCAGCCCCCCGACAACCGGGACTAGCGTTACGGGGAAGTCCTACGAGCAGTACTTC.

The genes are TRBV23-1 and TRBJ1-1, with D possibly being TRBD1 (6 bases). TRBV23-1 is an open reading frame whose function is uncertain. V lost 3 bases and J 2 bases, leaving 13 bases between the germline ends. The CDR3 length is 15 residues. CDR3 sequence: CASSQTGSDNTEAFF. The CDR3, as DNA: TGCGCCAGCAGTCAGACAGGCTCCGACAACACTGAAGCTTTCTTT.

This clone turned up a few times. The chain links TRBV19 to TRBJ1-5; TRBD1 might be the D (6 bases). The CDR3 covers 14 residues. Looked up from germline, CDR1 is LNHDA and CDR2 is SQIVND (reference sequence). V lost 3 bases and J lost 6, with 12 bases in between. CDR3 bases: TGTGCCAGTAGTATCGGGGGGGCTCCTCAGCCCCAGCATTTT. Its translation is CASSIGGAPQPQHF.

The chain has TRBV5-1 and TRBJ1-2; 9 nucleotides match TRBD1. This CDR3 is 14 amino acids long. Germline V CDR1 and CDR2: SGHRS, YFSETQ. Unmatched junction bases numbered 5, after V lost 4 bases and J lost 4 bases. DNA for the CDR3: TGCGCCAGCAGCCCAGGACAGGGGACCTATGGCTACACCTTC. This encodes CASSPGQGTYGYTF. Supplemented by reference TRBV5-1 and TRBJ1-2, the full variable domain reads KAGVTQTPRYLIKTRGQQVTLSCSPISGHRSVSWYQQTPGQGLQFLFEYFSETQRNKGNFPGRFSGRQFSNSRSEMNVSTLELGDSALYLCASSPGQGTYGYTFGSGTRLTVV.

This chain links TRBV6-1 with TRBJ2-7, with 7 bases that match TRBD1. The CDR3 length is 14 residues. Trimming at V came to 5 bases and at J to 5 bases, leaving 9 bases not matched to a gene. From germline, CDR1 is MNHNS and CDR2 SASEGT. CDR3 DNA sequence: TGTGCCAGCAGTAGACAGGGAGCTTTGAACGAGCAGTACTTC. Amino acid sequence: CASSRQGALNEQYF.

A single count supports this clone. The chain uses TRBV5-6 and TRBJ2-1; 8 bases map to TRBD1. The CDR3 totals 15 residues. Trimming took 0 bases from V and 3 from J; bases not matched to a gene: 2. The V gene's germline CDR1 is SGHDT and CDR2 YYEEEE. The CDR3 sequence is CASSLGTGGYNEQFF. For the CDR3, the DNA is TGTGCCAGCAGCTTGGGCACAGGGGGCTACAATGAGCAGTTCTTC. Supplemented by reference TRBV5-6 and TRBJ2-1, the full variable domain reads DAGVTQSPTHLIKTRGQQVTLRCSPKSGHDTVSWYQQALGQGPQFIFQYYEEEERQRGNFPDRFSGHQFPNYSSELNVNALLLGDSALYLCASSLGTGGYNEQFFGPGTRLTVL.

The chain links TRBV5-6 to TRBJ1-2; D is perhaps TRBD1 (5 bases). The V gene's germline CDR1 is SGHDT and CDR2 YYEEEE. There are 12 residues in the CDR3. Trimming left V 4 bases short and J 5 bases short, with 9 bases between. The CDR3 reads CASSLDSYGYTF. The DNA for the CDR3 is TGTGCCAGCAGCCTAGACAGTTATGGCTACACCTTC.

This chain joins TRBV27 and TRBJ1-4, with 8 bases lining up with TRBD1. With V trimmed by 5 bases and J by 8 bases, 7 bases remained unmatched. CDR1 MNHEY and CDR2 SMNVEV come from the germline V gene (reference sequence). This CDR3 has 14 amino acids. The CDR3 reads CASSPRTGSEKLFF. The CDR3 bases are TGTGCCAGCAGTCCCCGGACAGGGAGCGAAAAACTGTTTTTT.

The chain couples TRBV19 to TRBJ2-2; D gene unclear. The germline V gene has CDR1 LNHDA and CDR2 SQIVND (reference sequence). The CDR3 spans 12 residues. Trimming left V 8 bases short and J 5 bases short, with 9 bases between. The CDR3 sequence: CASCRQTGELFF. The CDR3 DNA sequence: TGTGCCAGTTGCAGGCAAACCGGGGAGCTGTTTTTT.

The V gene is TRBV18, the J gene TRBJ2-7; 7 nucleotides line up with TRBD2. V dropped 0 bases and J dropped 2; count of bases not matched to a gene: 4. The length of the CDR3 is 15 residues. The germline CDR1 and CDR2 sequences are KGHSH and LQKENI. CDR3 sequence: CASSPPSLAAYEQYF. CDR3 sequence (DNA): TGTGCCAGCTCACCACCGTCCCTAGCGGCCTACGAGCAGTACTTC.

This chain connects TRBV28 to TRBJ1-3; TRBD1 aligns across 7 bases. CDR3 length equals 16 residues. Trimming took 5 bases from V and 2 from J; bases not matched to a gene: 9. Per the germline V gene, CDR1 is MDHEN and CDR2 is SYDVKM. CDR3 nucleotide sequence: TGTGCCAGCAGTCCGACAGGGTACCAAACTGGAAACACCATATATTTT. Encoded protein: CASSPTGYQTGNTIYF.